The 27 T cell receptor beta chains reported below all come from one sample, sequenced in a study of CD4+ T cells in melanoma (dated by TCRdb to between 2021 and 2023). The library was built by means of the immunoSEQ multiplex PCR assay. TCRdb provides this immuneACCESS table in a form limited to in-frame rearrangements. Some clones are lacking; in checked studies, under half of them reflect an unresolved V gene, and why the rest are absent is not known. The sample data list around 100,000 clones, and roughly 90% of these were observed just once. In total, the top ten clones hold roughly 3.3% of the sample. Sequenced sample: peripheral blood. The origin of the receptors is a human donor with melanoma.

The V call is TRBV28, the J call TRBJ2-3; the D gene is possibly TRBD2 (6 bases). The CDR3 is made up of 14 amino acids. The V end lost 5 bases, the J end lost 4 bases, and 13 bases lay between the germline ends. CDR1 is MDHEN, CDR2 SYDVKM, per germline. The CDR3 DNA follows: TGTGCCAGCAGTCATCGACTAGTCGCAGATACGCAGTATTTT. The encoded protein is CASSHRLVADTQYF. The full variable domain, rest sourced from reference TRBV28 and TRBJ2-3, is DVKVTQSSRYLVKRTGEKVFLECVQDMDHENMFWYRQDPGLGLRLIYFSYDVKMKEKGDIPEGYSVSREKKERFSLILESASTNQTSMYLCASSHRLVADTQYFGPGTRLTVL.

The chain combines TRBV28 with TRBJ1-3, with D perhaps TRBD1 (6 bases). CDR1 and CDR2 from the germline V gene are MDHEN and SYDVKM. The CDR3 length is 16 residues. The ends were cut back, 5 bases at V and 0 bases at J, with 14 bases in the middle. Written as DNA, the CDR3 is TGTGCCAGCAGTCCACCGTGGGGGGCCTCTGGAAACACCATATATTTT. Protein sequence: CASSPPWGASGNTIYF.

The V and J genes are TRBV6-6 and TRBJ2-7; TRBD1 agrees at 7 bases. The CDR3 has 13 amino acids. Germline CDR1 MNHNY, CDR2 SVGAGI (reference sequence). The junction had 6 bases not matched to a gene; V was cut back by 6 bases and J by 4 bases. CDR3 in DNA: TGTGCCAGCAGCCCCGGGACAGCTTACGAGCAGTACTTC. Its translation: CASSPGTAYEQYF.

The J gene is TRBJ2-5, the V gene TRBV2; TRBD2 matches 11 bases. Germline loops: CDR1 SNHLY, CDR2 FYNNEI. The CDR3 runs to 17 residues. V was clipped by 7 bases and J by 5 bases; unmatched bases: 15. This chain's CDR3 is CASTLRWLAGGSETQYF. Written as DNA, the CDR3 is TGTGCCAGCACCCTGCGTTGGCTAGCGGGAGGAAGCGAGACCCAGTACTTC.

The chain couples TRBV5-1 to TRBJ2-4; D not certain. The CDR3 extends over 16 amino acids. The V end lost 0 bases, the J end lost 0 bases, and 10 bases lay between the germline ends. CDR1 SGHRS and CDR2 YFSETQ come from the germline V gene. The DNA of the CDR3 is TGCGCCAGCAGCTTGGAGGGATACGGAGCCAAAAACATTCAGTACTTC. Its translation: CASSLEGYGAKNIQYF.

The chain links TRBV18 to TRBJ2-5; TRBD1 aligns across 7 bases. The CDR3 is made up of 16 amino acids. The germline V gene has CDR1 KGHSH and CDR2 LQKENI. V shed 3 bases, J shed 2 bases, and the junction held 9 bases outside the gene matches. This chain's CDR3 is CASSPIGGFKQETQYF. As DNA, the CDR3 is TGTGCCAGCTCACCCATAGGGGGCTTCAAGCAAGAGACCCAGTACTTC.

This clone came up a few times. This rearrangement joins TRBV27 to TRBJ2-5; 7 nucleotides match TRBD2. The CDR3 is 14 amino acids. Germline CDR1 and CDR2: MNHEY and SMNVEV (reference sequence). The J segment lost 2 bases and the V segment lost 6 bases, leaving 6 bases of the junction unmatched. CDR3 sequence: CASRPLGGQETQYF. DNA for the CDR3: TGTGCCAGCAGACCCCTGGGGGGGCAAGAGACCCAGTACTTC.

The chain joins TRBV7-9 to TRBJ1-1; D ambiguous. Germline V gives CDR1 SEHNR, CDR2 FQNEAQ (reference sequence). The CDR3 sequence is 13 residues long. V shed 1 base and J shed 5 bases, with 8 bases lying between them. This chain's CDR3 is CASSLERETEAFF. As DNA, the CDR3 is TGTGCCAGCAGCTTAGAACGGGAAACTGAAGCTTTCTTT. Full variable domain (missing parts from reference TRBV7-9 and TRBJ1-1): DTGVSQNPRHKITKRGQNVTFRCDPISEHNRLYWYRQTLGQGPEFLTYFQNEAQLEKSRLLSDRFSAERPKGSFSTLEIQRTEQGDSAMYLCASSLERETEAFFGQGTRLTVV.

This chain uses TRBV25-1 with TRBJ1-1; 7 bases match TRBD1. CDR1 and CDR2 (germline): MGHDK, SYGVNS. The CDR3 sequence is 15 residues long. With V trimmed by 6 bases and J by 6 bases, 13 bases remained unmatched. CDR3: CASSSRVGTAPEAFF. DNA of the CDR3: TGTGCCAGCAGCTCACGTGTCGGGACAGCCCCTGAAGCTTTCTTT.

The V gene is TRBV7-9, the J gene TRBJ2-2, with TRBD2 identical over 10 bases. The trim removed 5 bases at V and 0 bases at J, leaving 3 bases unmatched. CDR1 and CDR2 (germline): SEHNR, FQNEAQ (reference sequence). This CDR3 is built from 16 residues. The CDR3 sequence is CASSASGGSNTGELFF. CDR3 DNA sequence: TGTGCCAGCAGCGCTAGCGGGGGATCGAACACCGGGGAGCTGTTTTTT.

This clone was observed once. The J gene is TRBJ2-5, the V gene TRBV10-3; TRBD2 matches at 12 bases. Losses at the gene ends were 4 bases for V and 5 bases for J; bases not matched to a gene: 5. Germline V gives CDR1 ENHRY, CDR2 SYGVKD. The length of the CDR3 is 15 residues. CDR3: CAISAPSGRAETQYF. The CDR3 nucleotides are TGTGCCATCAGTGCACCTAGCGGGAGGGCGGAGACCCAGTACTTC.

This chain joins TRBV9 and TRBJ1-2, with no clear D. The CDR3 extends over 14 amino acids. Germline V gene sequence: CDR1 SGDLS, CDR2 YYNGEE. V lost 9 bases and J 4 bases, leaving 19 bases between the germline ends. The chain's CDR3 is CATAPLPRSYGYTF. The CDR3 nucleotides are TGTGCCACCGCCCCCCTTCCCAGGAGCTATGGCTACACCTTC.

The V call is TRBV10-3, the J call TRBJ1-4; possibly TRBD1 for D (6 bases). Germline V gene sequence: CDR1 ENHRY, CDR2 SYGVKD. The V end lost 4 bases, the J end lost 5 bases, and 17 bases lay between the germline ends. This CDR3 is 16 amino acids long. The CDR3 loop is CAISGRQATRNEKLFF. The CDR3 DNA is TGTGCCATCAGTGGGCGACAGGCCACAAGAAATGAAAAACTGTTTTTT.

V usage is TRBV28 and J usage is TRBJ2-3, with 10 bases identical to TRBD1. Germline V gene data show CDR1 as MDHEN and CDR2 as SYDVKM. V trimming: 7 bases; J trimming: 3 bases; junction bases outside the gene matches: 7. This CDR3 is 15 amino acids long. In DNA form, the CDR3 reads TGTGCCAGCACTTTTTGGACAGGGGGAACAGATACGCAGTATTTT. It codes for CASTFWTGGTDTQYF.

This clone is a singleton in its sample. The sample holds other DNA sequences that translate to the same CDR3. The chain uses TRBV5-1 and TRBJ2-5; possible D gene TRBD2, 6 bases. The CDR3 totals 13 residues. Trimming took 1 base from V and 5 from J, leaving 9 bases between them. Germline loops: CDR1 SGHRS, CDR2 YFSETQ. The CDR3 reads CASSLQGRETQYF. CDR3 DNA: TGCGCCAGCAGCTTGCAAGGGAGGGAGACCCAGTACTTC.

J is TRBJ2-5 and V is TRBV18, with a tentative D call TRBD1 (5 bases). The CDR3 has 15 residues. CDR1 and CDR2 (germline): KGHSH, LQKENI. Trimming took off 3 bases at V and 4 bases at J, with 15 bases between the two ends. The CDR3 DNA sequence: TGTGCCAGCTCACCTATTCCAGACAGCCGAGAGACCCAGTACTTC. This gives the protein CASSPIPDSRETQYF. Using reference TRBV18 and TRBJ2-5 for the parts outside the CDR3, the full variable domain is NAGVMQNPRHLVRRRGQEARLRCSPMKGHSHVYWYRQLPEEGLKFMVYLQKENIIDESGMPKERFSAEFPKEGPSILRIQQVVRGDSAAYFCASSPIPDSRETQYFGPGTRLLVL.

J is TRBJ2-5 and V is TRBV7-8; possibly TRBD1 for D (6 bases). This CDR3 region has 14 residues. V was shortened by 5 bases and J by 5 bases, with 15 bases between the two germline ends. Germline CDR1 is SGHVS and CDR2 is FQNEAQ. In DNA, the CDR3 is TGTGCCAGCAGCGCGCGGTGGGGGCGGGAGACCCAGTACTTC. It encodes CASSARWGRETQYF.

CDR3 sequence: CASSPRGSYNEQFF. The DNA of the CDR3 is TGTGCCAGCAGCCCCCGGGGCTCCTACAATGAGCAGTTCTTC. This chain uses TRBV7-6 with TRBJ2-1, with D maybe TRBD2 (5 bases). There are 14 residues in the CDR3. The V end was cut by 5 bases, the J end by 0 bases, with 8 bases between. Germline CDR1 SGHVS, CDR2 FNYEAQ.

The rearrangement links TRBV28 to TRBJ1-2; TRBD1 aligns across 8 bases. V lost 11 bases and J lost 4; bases outside the gene matches: 9. CDR1 is MDHEN, CDR2 SYDVKM, per germline. There are 13 residues in the CDR3. CDR3 loop: CAGLRTGRYGYTF. For the CDR3, the DNA is TGTGCCGGCCTCCGGACAGGGCGCTATGGCTACACCTTC.

V and J are TRBV4-1 and TRBJ2-3, with 11 bases aligning to TRBD2. The trim removed 1 base at V and 2 bases at J, leaving 5 bases unmatched. CDR1 and CDR2 from the germline V gene are MGHRA and YSYEKL. The CDR3 is 17 residues long. The CDR3 loop is CASSQARLAGYTDTQYF. CDR3 DNA: TGCGCCAGCAGCCAAGCGAGACTAGCGGGGTACACAGATACGCAGTATTTT.

The rearrangement links TRBV5-1 to TRBJ2-3; 7 bases match TRBD1. Germline V gene lookup returns CDR1 SGHRS and CDR2 YFSETQ. The ends lost 1 base at V and 0 bases at J; junction bases unmatched: 11. The CDR3 is 18 residues long. CDR3 bases: TGCGCCAGCAGCTTGCATACGCTGGACAGGAGAAGCACAGATACGCAGTATTTT. Translated, it gives CASSLHTLDRRSTDTQYF.

The sample holds one count of this clone. The chain combines TRBV7-6 with TRBJ2-1; D is perhaps TRBD2 (7 bases). The CDR3 has 14 amino acids. Germline lookup yields CDR1 SGHVS and CDR2 FNYEAQ. V lost 6 bases, J lost 6 bases, and 15 bases lay in between. The chain's CDR3 is CASSWGGPGNEQFF. In DNA form, the CDR3 reads TGTGCCAGCAGTTGGGGGGGCCCGGGCAATGAGCAGTTCTTC.

V and J are TRBV28 and TRBJ2-5; D unresolved. V lost 3 bases and J lost 10, with 9 bases in between. Germline V CDR1 and CDR2: MDHEN, SYDVKM. CDR3 length: 11 amino acids. CDR3 amino acids: CASSFLVDQYF. In DNA, the CDR3 is TGTGCCAGCAGTTTCCTCGTCGACCAGTACTTC.

The J gene is TRBJ2-7, the V gene TRBV18, with 8 bases that match TRBD1. The CDR3 is 13 amino acids. The junction had 4 bases not matched to a gene; V was cut back by 8 bases and J by 1 base. Germline V gives CDR1 KGHSH, CDR2 LQKENI. The CDR3 sequence: CASGRTGSYEQYF. DNA for the CDR3: TGTGCCAGCGGAAGGACAGGGTCCTACGAGCAGTACTTC.

CDR3 DNA sequence: TGTGCCAGCAGTCGAATAGCGGGGGGTACCACCTACGAGCAGTACTTC. This gives the protein CASSRIAGGTTYEQYF. This rearrangement joins TRBV7-2 to TRBJ2-7, with 10 bases lining up with TRBD2. CDR3 length: 16 amino acids. In germline, CDR1 is SGHTA, CDR2 FQGNSA. The junction had 10 bases not matched to a gene; V was cut back by 6 bases and J by 2 bases. Full variable domain (rest looked up from reference TRBV7-2 and TRBJ2-7): GAGVSQSPSNKVTEKGKDVELRCDPISGHTALYWYRQSLGQGLEFLIYFQGNSAPDKSGLPSDRFSAERTGGSVSTLTIQRTQQEDSAVYLCASSRIAGGTTYEQYFGPGTRLTVT.

This clone occurred once. The gene calls are TRBV7-9 and TRBJ2-7; the match to TRBD1 covers 8 bases. V shed 1 base, J shed 4 bases, and the junction held 0 bases outside the gene matches. The CDR3 is 13 residues long. Germline-derived CDR1 and CDR2 are SEHNR and FQNEAQ (reference sequence). CDR3 amino acids: CASSLDRGYEQYF. CDR3 DNA sequence: TGTGCCAGCAGCTTAGACAGGGGGTACGAGCAGTACTTC.

The chain joins TRBV9 to TRBJ2-5; D is unresolved. CDR3 length: 15 amino acids. Germline V gene lookup returns CDR1 SGDLS and CDR2 YYNGEE. V was trimmed by 0 bases and J by 3 bases, leaving 12 bases between them. The CDR3 protein is CASSVAGWAEETQYF. The CDR3 nucleotides are TGTGCCAGCAGCGTAGCTGGGTGGGCGGAAGAGACCCAGTACTTC.